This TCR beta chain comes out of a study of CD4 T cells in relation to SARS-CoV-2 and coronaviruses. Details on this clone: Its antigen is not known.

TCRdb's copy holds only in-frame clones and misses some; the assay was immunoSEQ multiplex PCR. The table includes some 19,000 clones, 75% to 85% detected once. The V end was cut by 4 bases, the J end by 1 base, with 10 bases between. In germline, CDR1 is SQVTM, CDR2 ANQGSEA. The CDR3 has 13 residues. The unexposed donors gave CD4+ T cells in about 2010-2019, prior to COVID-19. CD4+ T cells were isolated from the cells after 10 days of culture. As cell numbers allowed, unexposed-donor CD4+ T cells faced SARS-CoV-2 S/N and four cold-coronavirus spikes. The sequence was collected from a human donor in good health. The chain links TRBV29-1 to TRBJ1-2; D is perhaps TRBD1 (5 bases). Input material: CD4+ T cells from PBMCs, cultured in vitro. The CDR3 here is CSVARQINYGYTF. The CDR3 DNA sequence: TGCAGCGTTGCCCGACAGATTAACTATGGCTACACCTTC.